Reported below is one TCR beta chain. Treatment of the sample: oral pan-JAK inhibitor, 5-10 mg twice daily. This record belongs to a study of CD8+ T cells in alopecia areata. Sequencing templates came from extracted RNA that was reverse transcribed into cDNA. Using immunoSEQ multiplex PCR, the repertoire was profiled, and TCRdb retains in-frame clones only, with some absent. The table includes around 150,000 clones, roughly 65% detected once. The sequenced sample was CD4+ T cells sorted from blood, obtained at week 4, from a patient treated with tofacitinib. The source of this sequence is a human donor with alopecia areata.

CDR3 DNA sequence: TGTGCCAGCAGCCAAGATCCAAATCGGGCCTATGAGCAGTTCTTC. Protein product: CASSQDPNRAYEQFF. The chain carries TRBV14 and TRBJ2-1; D not resolved. The length of the CDR3 is 15 residues. V shed 0 bases and J shed 8 bases, with 14 bases lying between them. The germline gives CDR1 SGHDN, CDR2 FVKESK.